Sequencing of this T cell receptor (beta chain) was carried out in a study of cytomegalovirus exposure and HLA in healthy donors. The study, taken as a whole, reports: An observed cluster of highly shared sequence variants was recorded as a likely sequencing artifact. Clonal expansion, a later analysis showed, was greater in HLA-associated TCR beta chains than in equally common others. Presence/absence comparisons presumed near-even sequencing depth among donors.

The CDR3 contains 16 residues. V gave up 4 bases and J gave up 4 bases, with 16 bases separating them. Germline V gene lookup returns CDR1 SEHNR and CDR2 FQNEAQ (reference sequence). 13 Jbeta primers and 60 Vbeta primers were used for the PCR. Methods used by the authors: A later analysis counted 65 million to 80 million unique TCR beta chains, some 10 million shared. The data were produced by immunoSEQ multiplex PCR, yet TCRdb's version contains in-frame clones alone and is incomplete. The V and J calls and the clone size are those of that table, but D and trimming were determined from the DNA. The sample includes 95,000 to 150,000 clones, over 80% of them seen just once. As regards this clone: The antigen is not known.

The receptor comes from a man between 18 and 35 years old in good health and CMV-seropositive. Sequencing input: PBMCs. The chain employs TRBV7-9 and TRBJ2-2; maybe TRBD1 (6 bases). The chain's CDR3 is CASSYGQFQGTGELFF. As DNA, the CDR3 is TGTGCCAGCAGCTACGGACAGTTCCAAGGCACCGGGGAGCTGTTTTTT.